These 16 T cell receptor beta chains originate from one sample sequenced in a study of blood T cell repertoires in COVID-19. TCRdb's copy holds only in-frame clones and misses some; the assay was immunoSEQ multiplex PCR. Of roughly 200,000 clones listed, 76% are singletons. Material for sequencing was peripheral blood. Receptors were obtained from a woman aged 45-65 years with active or convalescent COVID-19.

Written as DNA, the CDR3 is TGTGCCAGCTCACCACTCGGCCGGTCCGGGGGCACAGATACGCAGTATTTT. As protein: CASSPLGRSGGTDTQYF. The chain is built from TRBV18 and TRBJ2-3, with D possibly matching TRBD2 (5 bases). The CDR3 length is 17 residues. V lost 1 base to trimming and J lost 1 base, with 15 bases between them. The germline V gene has CDR1 KGHSH and CDR2 LQKENI.

This sequence joins TRBV11-2 and TRBJ2-7, with 11 positions matching TRBD2. This CDR3 is built from 16 residues. Trimming took 5 bases from V and 6 from J; bases not matched to a gene: 12. The germline V gene has CDR1 SGHAT and CDR2 FQNNGV. This CDR3 is CASSPNSGGATGEQYF. For the CDR3, the DNA is TGTGCCAGCAGCCCTAATAGCGGGGGGGCAACTGGCGAGCAGTACTTC. The full variable domain, its missing parts supplied by reference TRBV11-2 and TRBJ2-7, is EAGVAQSPRYKIIEKRQSVAFWCNPISGHATLYWYQQILGQGPKLLIQFQNNGVVDDSQLPKDRFSAERLKGVDSTLKIQPAKLEDSAVYLCASSPNSGGATGEQYFGPGTRLTVT.

This clone was seen a few times. V and J are TRBV4-2 and TRBJ2-5; 10 positions agree with TRBD2. V shed 0 bases and J 2 bases; nucleotides not matched to a gene: 3. Germline V CDR1 and CDR2: LGHNA, YNFKEQ. The CDR3 loop spans 16 amino acids. CDR3 amino acids: CASSQELAGDQETQYF. The DNA for the CDR3 is TGTGCCAGCAGCCAAGAGCTAGCGGGGGATCAAGAGACCCAGTACTTC.

V usage is TRBV4-2 and J usage is TRBJ2-1; tentative D call: TRBD2 (6 bases). This CDR3 comprises 15 residues. V lost 3 bases, J lost 5 bases, and 14 bases lay in between. Germline V gene lookup returns CDR1 LGHNA and CDR2 YNFKEQ. In nucleotides, the CDR3 is TGTGCCAGCAGCCAGCGACTAGGGATGAACAATGAGCAGTTCTTC. Its protein is CASSQRLGMNNEQFF.

This chain connects TRBV7-9 to TRBJ1-4, with D tentatively TRBD1 (5 bases). The CDR3 length is 14 residues. V was pared by 3 bases and J by 6 bases, with 11 bases between. Germline assignment: CDR1 SEHNR and CDR2 FQNEAQ (reference sequence). The DNA for the CDR3 is TGTGCCAGCAGCTTGGAGGGGCGGGATGAAAAACTGTTTTTT. As protein: CASSLEGRDEKLFF.

V is TRBV19 and J is TRBJ1-1, with TRBD1 identical over 11 bases. The CDR3 sequence is 18 residues long. CDR1 is LNHDA, CDR2 SQIVND, per germline (reference sequence). The trim removed 1 base at V and 5 bases at J, leaving 12 bases unmatched. The CDR3 region has the DNA TGTGCCAGTAGTATAGCCTGGACAGGGGGCATTGGGAGGACTGAAGCTTTCTTT. It is translated as CASSIAWTGGIGRTEAFF. The full variable domain, its missing parts supplied by reference TRBV19 and TRBJ1-1, is DGGITQSPKYLFRKEGQNVTLSCEQNLNHDAMYWYRQDPGQGLRLIYYSQIVNDFQKGDIAEGYSVSREKKESFPLTVTSAQKNPTAFYLCASSIAWTGGIGRTEAFFGQGTRLTVV.

The genes are TRBV4-2 and TRBJ2-1; maybe TRBD2 (5 bases). V lost 3 bases and J 7 bases, leaving 19 bases between the germline ends. Germline V CDR1 and CDR2: LGHNA, YNFKEQ. The CDR3 runs 16 residues. Here the CDR3 DNA reads TGTGCCAGCAGCCATGGTCAGCTGAGGGAGAGGAATGAGCAGTTCTTC. Translation gives CASSHGQLRERNEQFF.

The V and J genes are TRBV7-9 and TRBJ1-5; the match to TRBD1 covers 9 bases. Germline V gene data show CDR1 as SEHNR and CDR2 as FQNEAQ (reference sequence). This CDR3 contains 15 residues. The V gene end was trimmed by 3 bases and the J gene end by 4 bases; junction bases not matched to a gene: 4. The CDR3 here is CASSFTGTGNQPQHF. CDR3 bases: TGTGCCAGCAGCTTTACCGGGACAGGGAATCAGCCCCAGCATTTT.

This sequence joins TRBV2 and TRBJ1-2, with D maybe TRBD1 (6 bases). This CDR3 is 14 amino acids long. The V gene's germline CDR1 is SNHLY and CDR2 FYNNEI. Trimming cost V 7 bases and J 4 bases, with 16 bases left between them. The CDR3 reads CASNDPGTPYGYTF. For the CDR3, the DNA is TGTGCCAGCAATGACCCCGGGACACCCTATGGCTACACCTTC. The full variable domain, its missing parts supplied by reference TRBV2 and TRBJ1-2, is EPEVTQTPSHQVTQMGQEVILRCVPISNHLYFYWYRQILGQKVEFLVSFYNNEISEKSEIFDDQFSVERPDGSNFTLKIRSTKLEDSAMYFCASNDPGTPYGYTFGSGTRLTVV.

The rearrangement uses TRBV15 and TRBJ2-1; 7 bases are shared with TRBD2. Germline assignment: CDR1 LNHNV and CDR2 YYDKDF (reference sequence). Trimming removed 8 bases from V and 4 bases from J; junction bases left unmatched: 11. The CDR3 has 15 amino acids. CDR3 loop: CATRRGAGSYNEQFF. The CDR3 DNA reads as TGTGCCACCCGTCGTGGAGCGGGAAGTTACAATGAGCAGTTCTTC.

The rearrangement uses TRBV19 and TRBJ1-1; possible D gene TRBD1, 6 bases. V lost 6 bases and J lost 3, with 14 bases in between. Germline CDR1 reads LNHDA; CDR2 reads SQIVND (reference sequence). The CDR3 extends over 14 amino acids. Written as DNA, the CDR3 is TGTGCCAGTAGACAACAGGGCGTTTACACTGAAGCTTTCTTT. Its protein product is CASRQQGVYTEAFF.

This chain connects TRBV2 to TRBJ1-1; D is ambiguous. Germline CDR1 SNHLY, CDR2 FYNNEI. The CDR3 contains 12 residues. V was clipped by 7 bases and J by 1 base, with 7 bases between them. CDR3: CASNSGNTEAFF. The CDR3 bases are TGTGCCAGCAATTCGGGGAACACTGAAGCTTTCTTT.

CDR3 in amino acids: CASSLLTSGVYEQYF. As DNA, the CDR3 is TGTGCCAGCAGCCTGCTCACTAGCGGGGTCTACGAGCAGTACTTC. The chain is built from TRBV7-6 and TRBJ2-7; 10 nucleotides align to TRBD2. CDR3 length equals 15 residues. Germline CDR1 reads SGHVS; CDR2 reads FNYEAQ. V shed 5 bases and J 3 bases; nucleotides not matched to a gene: 7.

This chain connects TRBV2 to TRBJ1-5, with D maybe TRBD1 (5 bases). V was trimmed by 6 bases and J by 7 bases, leaving 13 bases between them. Germline CDR1 and CDR2: SNHLY and FYNNEI. The CDR3 is 13 amino acids. The CDR3 DNA reads TGTGCCAGCAGCACAGGCCTGGGACAGCCCCAGCATTTT. This encodes CASSTGLGQPQHF.

The CDR3 is CASSPRQGLSGNSPLHF. The CDR3 bases are TGTGCCAGCAGCCCCCGACAGGGGCTATCCGGGAATTCACCCCTCCACTTT. V and J are TRBV9 and TRBJ1-6; TRBD1 matches 8 bases. The CDR3 runs 17 residues. V gave up 4 bases and J gave up 7 bases; unmatched junction bases: 13. Per the germline V gene, CDR1 is SGDLS and CDR2 is YYNGEE.

This clone has just a few counts. This chain connects TRBV28 to TRBJ1-2; 10 bases map to TRBD1. Germline V CDR1 and CDR2: MDHEN, SYDVKM. The J segment lost 5 bases and the V segment lost 4 bases, leaving 19 bases of the junction unmatched. This CDR3 has 19 amino acids. CDR3 coding DNA: TGTGCCAGCAGTTCAAGGTTTCCGAATGACAGGGGGCTGGTGTATGGCTACACCTTC. It specifies CASSSRFPNDRGLVYGYTF.